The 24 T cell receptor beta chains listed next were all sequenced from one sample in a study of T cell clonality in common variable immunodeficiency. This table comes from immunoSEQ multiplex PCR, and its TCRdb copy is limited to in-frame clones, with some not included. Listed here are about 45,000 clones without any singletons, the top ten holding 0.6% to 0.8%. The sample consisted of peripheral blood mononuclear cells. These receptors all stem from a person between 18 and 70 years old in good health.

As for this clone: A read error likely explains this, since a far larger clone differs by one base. CDR3 bases read: TGTGCCAGCCCCTCGAGCGGGAGCCACAGTGAG. As protein: CASPSSGSHSE. The entire CDR3 sequence reads CASPSSGSHSEQFF. This sequence joins TRBV6-2 or TRBV6-3 and TRBJ2-1, with TRBD2 matching over 8 bases. Sequencing ends 3 residues short of the CDR3 end; the germline J gene provides the rest. The CDR3 sequence is 14 residues long. The V gene's germline CDR1 is MNHEY and CDR2 SVGEGT. The ends lost 8 bases at V and 9 bases at J; junction bases unmatched: 12.

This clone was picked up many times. CDR3 loop: CASSVGLAGGGANVLTF. The CDR3 bases that were read are TGTGCCAGTAGTGTCGGACTAGCGGGAGGTGGGGCCAACGTC. The chain joins TRBV19 to TRBJ2-6, with 14 nucleotides matching TRBD2. Read sequence stops 3 residues before the CDR3 end, and the germline J gene provides the missing end. Looked up from germline, CDR1 is LNHDA and CDR2 is SQIVND (reference sequence). The CDR3 spans 17 residues. V was clipped by 5 bases and J by 3 bases; unmatched bases: 3.

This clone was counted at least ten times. The CDR3 spells CASNGPGLIYEQYF. CDR3 DNA (partial): TGTGCCAGCAACGGACCGGGACTTATCTACGAG. J is TRBJ2-7 and V is TRBV14; tentatively, D is TRBD2 (6 bases). Coverage ceases 3 residues before the CDR3 finishes, and the germline J gene fills in the end. CDR3 length equals 14 residues. Germline V lookup: CDR1 SGHDN, CDR2 FVKESK. Trimming removed 7 bases from V and 3 bases from J, with 16 bases in between.

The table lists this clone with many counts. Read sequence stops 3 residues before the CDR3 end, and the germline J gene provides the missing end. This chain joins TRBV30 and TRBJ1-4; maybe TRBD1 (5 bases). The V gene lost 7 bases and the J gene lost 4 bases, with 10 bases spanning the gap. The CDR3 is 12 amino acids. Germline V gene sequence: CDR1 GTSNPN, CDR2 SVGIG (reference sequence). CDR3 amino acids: CALDRYNEKLFF. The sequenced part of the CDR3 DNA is TGTGCCTTAGACAGATATAATGAAAAA.

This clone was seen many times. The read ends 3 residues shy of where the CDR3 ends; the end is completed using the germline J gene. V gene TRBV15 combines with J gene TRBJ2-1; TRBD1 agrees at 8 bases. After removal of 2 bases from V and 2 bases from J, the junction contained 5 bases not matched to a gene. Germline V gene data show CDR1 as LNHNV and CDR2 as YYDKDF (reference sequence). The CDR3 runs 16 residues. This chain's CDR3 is CATSRPDRGTYNEQFF. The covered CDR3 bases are TGTGCCACCAGCAGACCAGACAGGGGAACCTACAATGAG.

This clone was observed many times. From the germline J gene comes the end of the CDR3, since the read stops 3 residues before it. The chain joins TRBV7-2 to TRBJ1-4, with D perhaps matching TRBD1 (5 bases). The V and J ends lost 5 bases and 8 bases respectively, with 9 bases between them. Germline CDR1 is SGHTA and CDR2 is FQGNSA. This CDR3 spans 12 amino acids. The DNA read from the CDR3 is TGTGCCAGCAGCGCAGGGTTCGAAAAA. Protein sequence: CASSAGFEK. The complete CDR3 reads CASSAGFEKLFF.

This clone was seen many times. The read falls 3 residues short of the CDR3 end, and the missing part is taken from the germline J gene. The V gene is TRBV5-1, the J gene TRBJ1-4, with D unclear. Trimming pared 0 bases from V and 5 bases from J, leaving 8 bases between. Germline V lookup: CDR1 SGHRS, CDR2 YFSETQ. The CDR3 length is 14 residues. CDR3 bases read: TGCGCCAGCAGCTTGGGCTCGGTAAATGAAAAA. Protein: CASSLGSVNEK. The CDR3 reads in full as CASSLGSVNEKLFF. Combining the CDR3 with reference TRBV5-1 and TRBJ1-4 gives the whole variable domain KAGVTQTPRYLIKTRGQQVTLSCSPISGHRSVSWYQQTPGQGLQFLFEYFSETQRNKGNFPGRFSGRQFSNSRSEMNVSTLELGDSALYLCASSLGSVNEKLFFGSGTQLSVL.

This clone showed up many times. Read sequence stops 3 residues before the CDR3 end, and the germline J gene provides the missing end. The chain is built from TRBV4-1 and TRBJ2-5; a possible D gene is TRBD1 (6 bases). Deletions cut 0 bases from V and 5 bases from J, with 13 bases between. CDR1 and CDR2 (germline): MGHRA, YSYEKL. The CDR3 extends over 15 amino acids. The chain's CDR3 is CASSQEQAGDETQYF. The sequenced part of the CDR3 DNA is TGCGCCAGCAGCCAAGAACAGGCAGGGGACGAGACC.

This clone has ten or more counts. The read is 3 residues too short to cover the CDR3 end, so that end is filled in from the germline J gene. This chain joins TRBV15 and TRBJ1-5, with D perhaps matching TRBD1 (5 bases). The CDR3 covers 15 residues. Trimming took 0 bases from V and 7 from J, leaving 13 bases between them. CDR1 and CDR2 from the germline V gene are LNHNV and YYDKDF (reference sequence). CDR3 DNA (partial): TGTGCCACCAGCAGAGACTTGAGGGGATGGCAGCCC. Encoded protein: CATSRDLRGWQP. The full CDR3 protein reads CATSRDLRGWQPQHF.

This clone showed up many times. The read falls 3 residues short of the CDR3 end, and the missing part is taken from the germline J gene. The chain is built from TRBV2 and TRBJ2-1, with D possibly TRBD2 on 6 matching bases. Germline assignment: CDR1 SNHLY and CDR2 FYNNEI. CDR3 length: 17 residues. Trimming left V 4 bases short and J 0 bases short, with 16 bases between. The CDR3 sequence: CASSVLGGPNSYNEQFF. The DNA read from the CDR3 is TGTGCCAGCAGTGTTCTCGGGGGACCGAACTCCTACAATGAG.

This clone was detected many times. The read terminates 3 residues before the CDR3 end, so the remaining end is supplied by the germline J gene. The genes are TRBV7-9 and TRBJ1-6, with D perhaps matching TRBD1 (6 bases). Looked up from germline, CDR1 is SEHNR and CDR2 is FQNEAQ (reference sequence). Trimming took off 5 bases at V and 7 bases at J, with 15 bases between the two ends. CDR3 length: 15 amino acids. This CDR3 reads CASSMDSLPNSPLHF. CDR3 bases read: TGTGCCAGCAGCATGGACAGCCTTCCCAATTCACCC.

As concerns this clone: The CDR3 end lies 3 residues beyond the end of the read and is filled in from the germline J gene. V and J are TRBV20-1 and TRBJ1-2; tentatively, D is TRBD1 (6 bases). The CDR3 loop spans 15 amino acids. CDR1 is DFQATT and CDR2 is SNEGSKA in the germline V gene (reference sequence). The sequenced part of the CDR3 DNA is TGCAGTGCTACATTAGCGGGAGGGGGATACAATGAC. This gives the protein CSATLAGGGYND. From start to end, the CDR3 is CSATLAGGGYNDYTF.

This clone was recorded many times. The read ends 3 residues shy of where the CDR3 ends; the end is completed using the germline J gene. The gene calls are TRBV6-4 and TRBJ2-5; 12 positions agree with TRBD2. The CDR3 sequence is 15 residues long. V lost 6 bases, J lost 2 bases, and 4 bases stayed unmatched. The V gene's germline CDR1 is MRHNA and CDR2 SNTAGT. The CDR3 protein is CASSKTSGGQETQYF. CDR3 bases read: TGTGCCAGCAGCAAGACTAGCGGGGGACAAGAGACC.

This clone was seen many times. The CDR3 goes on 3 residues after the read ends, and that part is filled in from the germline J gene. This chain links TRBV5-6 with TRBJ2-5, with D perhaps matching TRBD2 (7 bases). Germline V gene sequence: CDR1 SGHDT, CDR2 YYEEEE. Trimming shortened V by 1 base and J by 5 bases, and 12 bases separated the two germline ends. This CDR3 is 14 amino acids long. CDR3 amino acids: CASSLWPGGETQYF. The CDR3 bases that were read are TGTGCCAGCAGCTTGTGGCCGGGGGGCGAGACC.

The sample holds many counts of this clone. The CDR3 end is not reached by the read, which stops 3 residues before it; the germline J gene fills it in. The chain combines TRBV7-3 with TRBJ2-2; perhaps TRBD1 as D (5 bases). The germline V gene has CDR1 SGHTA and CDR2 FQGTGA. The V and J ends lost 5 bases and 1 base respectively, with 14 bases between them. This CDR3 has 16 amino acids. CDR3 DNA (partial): TGTGCCAGCAGCCAAAGCTTTGACAGGAACACCGGGGAG. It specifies CASSQSFDRNTGE. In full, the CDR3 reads CASSQSFDRNTGELFF.

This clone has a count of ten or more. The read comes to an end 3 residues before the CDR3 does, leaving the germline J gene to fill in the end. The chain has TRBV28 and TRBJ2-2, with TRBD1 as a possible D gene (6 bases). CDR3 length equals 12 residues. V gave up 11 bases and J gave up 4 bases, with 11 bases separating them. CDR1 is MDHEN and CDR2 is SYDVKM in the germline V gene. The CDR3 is CAGQGTTGELFF. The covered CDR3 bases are TGTGCCGGCCAGGGGACCACCGGGGAG.

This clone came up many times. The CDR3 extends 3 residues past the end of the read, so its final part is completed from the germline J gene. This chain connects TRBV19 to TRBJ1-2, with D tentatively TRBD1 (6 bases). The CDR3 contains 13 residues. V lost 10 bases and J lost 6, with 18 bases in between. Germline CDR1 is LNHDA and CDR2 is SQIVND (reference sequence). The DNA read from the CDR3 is TGTGCCACCACTCACCGGAGGGGGAATGGC. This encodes CATTHRRGNG. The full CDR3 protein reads CATTHRRGNGYTF.

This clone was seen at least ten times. The DNA read from the CDR3 is TGCAGTGCTAGAGATCCCCGCGCAGATACG. It specifies CSARDPRADT. The CDR3 in its entirety is CSARDPRADTQYF. This chain connects TRBV20-1 to TRBJ2-3; the D is unclear. From the germline J gene comes the end of the CDR3, since the read stops 3 residues before it. Between the trimmed V and J ends, which lost 0 bases and 4 bases, there was a span of 8 bases. CDR1 and CDR2 (germline): DFQATT, SNEGSKA (reference sequence). This CDR3 spans 13 amino acids.

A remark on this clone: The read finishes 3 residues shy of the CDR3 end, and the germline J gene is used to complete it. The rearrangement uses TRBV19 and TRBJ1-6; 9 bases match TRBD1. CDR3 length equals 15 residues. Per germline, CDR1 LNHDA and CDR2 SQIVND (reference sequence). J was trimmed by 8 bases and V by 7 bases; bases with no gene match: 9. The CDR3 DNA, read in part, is TGTGCCAGTAAGCGGGGACAGGGATCGGATTCACCC. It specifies CASKRGQGSDSP. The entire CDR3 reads CASKRGQGSDSPLHF.

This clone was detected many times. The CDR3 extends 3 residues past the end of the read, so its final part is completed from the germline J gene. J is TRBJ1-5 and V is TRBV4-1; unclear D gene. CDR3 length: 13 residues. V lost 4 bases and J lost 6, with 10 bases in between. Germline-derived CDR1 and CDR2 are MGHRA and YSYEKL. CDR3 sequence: CASSPERAQPQHF. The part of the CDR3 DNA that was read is TGCGCCAGCAGCCCGGAGCGGGCTCAGCCC.

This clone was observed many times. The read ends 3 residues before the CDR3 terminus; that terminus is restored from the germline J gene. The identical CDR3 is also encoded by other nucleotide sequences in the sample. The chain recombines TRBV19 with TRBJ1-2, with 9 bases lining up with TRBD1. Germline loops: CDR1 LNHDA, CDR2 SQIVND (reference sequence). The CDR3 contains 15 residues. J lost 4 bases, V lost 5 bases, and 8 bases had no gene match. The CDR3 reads CASSGGTGPLYGYTF. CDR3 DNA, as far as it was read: TGTGCCAGTAGTGGGGGGACAGGGCCCCTCTATGGC.

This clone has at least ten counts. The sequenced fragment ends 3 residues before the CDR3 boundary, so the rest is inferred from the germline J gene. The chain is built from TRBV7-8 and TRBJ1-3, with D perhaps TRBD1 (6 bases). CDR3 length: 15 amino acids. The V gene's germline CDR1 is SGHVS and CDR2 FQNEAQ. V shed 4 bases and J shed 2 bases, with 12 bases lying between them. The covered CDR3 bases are TGTGCCAGCAGCTCTTACAGGGAAGCTGGAAACACC. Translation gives CASSSYREAGNT. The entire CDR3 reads CASSSYREAGNTIYF. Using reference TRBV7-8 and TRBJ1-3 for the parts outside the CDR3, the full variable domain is GAGVSQSPRYKVAKRGQDVALRCDPISGHVSLFWYQQALGQGPEFLTYFQNEAQLDKSGLPSDRFFAERPEGSVSTLKIQRTQQEDSAVYLCASSSYREAGNTIYFGEGSWLTVV.

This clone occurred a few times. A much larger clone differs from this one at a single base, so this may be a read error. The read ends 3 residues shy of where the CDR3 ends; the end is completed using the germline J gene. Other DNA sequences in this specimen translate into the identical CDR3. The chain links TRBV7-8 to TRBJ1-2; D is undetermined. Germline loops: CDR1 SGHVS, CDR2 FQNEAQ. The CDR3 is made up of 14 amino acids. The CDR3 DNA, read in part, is TGTGCCAGCAGCTTAGGTACAGCTCAATATGGT. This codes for CASSLGTAQYG. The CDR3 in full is CASSLGTAQYGYTF. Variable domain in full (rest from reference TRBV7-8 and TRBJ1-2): GAGVSQSPRYKVAKRGQDVALRCDPISGHVSLFWYQQALGQGPEFLTYFQNEAQLDKSGLPSDRFFAERPEGSVSTLKIQRTQQEDSAVYLCASSLGTAQYGYTFGSGTRLTVV.

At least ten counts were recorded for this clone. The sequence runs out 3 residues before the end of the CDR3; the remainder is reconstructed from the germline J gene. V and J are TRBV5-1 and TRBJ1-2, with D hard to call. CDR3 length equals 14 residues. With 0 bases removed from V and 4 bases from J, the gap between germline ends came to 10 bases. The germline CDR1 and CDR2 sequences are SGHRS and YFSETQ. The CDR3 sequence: CASSLDTASYGYTF. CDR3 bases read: TGCGCCAGCAGCTTGGATACTGCAAGCTATGGC.